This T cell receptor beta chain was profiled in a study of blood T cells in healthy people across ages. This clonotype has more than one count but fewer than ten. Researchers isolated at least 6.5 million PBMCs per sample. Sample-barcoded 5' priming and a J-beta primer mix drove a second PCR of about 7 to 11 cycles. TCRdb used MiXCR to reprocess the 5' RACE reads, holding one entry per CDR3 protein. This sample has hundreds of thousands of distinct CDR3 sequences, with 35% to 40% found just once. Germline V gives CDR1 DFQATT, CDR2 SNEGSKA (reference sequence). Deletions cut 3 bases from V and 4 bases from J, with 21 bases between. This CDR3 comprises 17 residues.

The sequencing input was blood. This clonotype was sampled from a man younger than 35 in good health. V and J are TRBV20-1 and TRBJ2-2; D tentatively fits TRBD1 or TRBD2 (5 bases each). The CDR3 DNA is TGCAGTGCTAGGGTTCCTCGTCAAGACAGCGGCACCGGGGAGCTGTTTTTT. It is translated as CSARVPRQDSGTGELFF.